These T cell receptor beta chains were read from a single sample in a study of identical twins. A single record per CDR3 protein comes from TCRdb applying MiXCR to the 5' RACE reads. This repertoire shows roughly 250,000 distinct CDR3 sequences, 5.5% to 7% found once; its top ten account for roughly 3.6%. This sample was also put to use in a study of yellow fever vaccine responses in identical twins.

The material sequenced was memory (CD45RO+) T cells sorted from blood. Receptors originate from a woman between 18 and 29 years old in good health. Each CDR3 is given with its conserved first and last residue. Each record gives: clone size, D gene, V gene, J gene, CDR3 DNA, CDR3 protein. D genes are given only for firm matches. Clone size is shown for a subset of rows, as once, few, many or a class of expanded clone.

many,NA,TRBV12-3/TRBV12-4,TRBJ1-1,TGTGCCAGCAGTCGGATAGAGGCTTTCTTT,CASSRIEAFF
few,TRBD2,TRBV4-2,TRBJ2-3,TGTGCCAGCAGCCAGCCGGCGGGGGGGCGGACCCTTACAGATACGCAGTATTTT,CASSQPAGGRTLTDTQYF
few,NA,TRBV28,TRBJ1-2,TGTGCCAGCAGTTTACGGGGATTTGGCTACACCTTC,CASSLRGFGYTF
many,TRBD2,TRBV20-1,TRBJ2-1,TGCAGTGCGCGGGGGGGGGTTCCCTACAATGAGCAGTTCTTC,CSARGGVPYNEQFF
many,NA,TRBV6-1,TRBJ2-4,TGTGCCAGCAGTGTTCTCGGCGAAAACATTCAGTACTTC,CASSVLGENIQYF
many,TRBD1,TRBV20-1,TRBJ2-1,TGCAGTGCTAGAGGCCGGGACAGGGGGTTGAATGAGCAGTTCTTC,CSARGRDRGLNEQFF
NA,NA,TRBV11-2,TRBJ2-3,TGTGCCAGCAGCTTAACTGAGGATACGCAGTATTTT,CASSLTEDTQYF
many,TRBD2,TRBV20-1,TRBJ2-1,TGCAGTGCTAGAGACACACTAGCGGACTACAATGAGCAGTTCTTC,CSARDTLADYNEQFF
few,NA,TRBV4-2,TRBJ1-1,TGTGCCAGCAGCCAACCTACAGACACTGAAGCTTTCTTT,CASSQPTDTEAFF
few,TRBD1,TRBV28,TRBJ2-3,TGTGCCAGCAGAGCCGGGACAGGGATCATCTATACGCAGTATTTT,CASRAGTGIIYTQYF
many,NA,TRBV5-1,TRBJ1-2,TGCGCCAGCAGCTTGGCCCCGGCGGCAAACTATGGCTACACCTTC,CASSLAPAANYGYTF
few,TRBD1,TRBV28,TRBJ1-1,TGTGCCAGCAGTTTAACAGGGGGACGCACTGAAGCTTTCTTT,CASSLTGGRTEAFF
NA,NA,TRBV20-1,TRBJ2-5,TGCAGTGCTAGAGATACATTCCCTCAAGGGGCGGGAGAGACCCAGTACTTC,CSARDTFPQGAGETQYF
many,NA,TRBV11-2,TRBJ1-4,TGTGCCAGCAGCTCTCAATGGAGCCCTAATGAAAAACTGTTTTTT,CASSSQWSPNEKLFF
few,NA,TRBV5-5,TRBJ1-2,TGTGCCAGCAGCTTGGACACCTTTAGCTATGGCTACACCTTC,CASSLDTFSYGYTF
many,NA,TRBV6-1,TRBJ1-3,TGTGCCAGCAGTGAAGAACAGGGTACAGGACCGGACACCATATATTTT,CASSEEQGTGPDTIYF
few,TRBD1,TRBV18,TRBJ2-1,TGTGCCAGCTCACCAGGGGACAGGGGAGCCGGTGAGCAGTTCTTC,CASSPGDRGAGEQFF
NA,TRBD1,TRBV15,TRBJ2-5,TGTGCCACCAGCAGAGATGGACAGGGACTAGAGACCCAGTACTTC,CATSRDGQGLETQYF
few,NA,TRBV9,TRBJ1-4,TGTGCCAGCAGCAGAGATGTTACCGAGGAAAAACTGTTTTTT,CASSRDVTEEKLFF
NA,NA,TRBV7-9,TRBJ2-1,TGTGCCAGCAGCTTAGCACTATCCTCCAACAATGAGCAGTTCTTC,CASSLALSSNNEQFF
few,TRBD2,TRBV25-1,TRBJ2-1,TGTGCCAGCAGTGAACAGTTCAGCGGGAGCTCCTACAATGAGCAGTTCTTC,CASSEQFSGSSYNEQFF
few,NA,TRBV20-1,TRBJ2-3,TGCAGCCTTAGCGGAAACACAGATACGCAGTATTTT,CSLSGNTDTQYF
few,TRBD1,TRBV5-1,TRBJ2-5,TGCGCCAGCAGCTTGGCCTCTCGGACAGGGGGGATGGAGACCCAGTACTTC,CASSLASRTGGMETQYF
few,NA,TRBV28,TRBJ2-7,TGTGCCAGCAGTTTCAGTCGGGGACCTCAGTACTTC,CASSFSRGPQYF
few,NA,TRBV18,TRBJ2-6,TGTGCCAGCTCACCACCCCTGACCGGGGCCAACGTCCTGACTTTC,CASSPPLTGANVLTF
few,TRBD2,TRBV3-1,TRBJ2-2,TGTGCCAGCAGCCAACTAGGGACTAGCGGGAGTAAGGAGCTGTTTTTT,CASSQLGTSGSKELFF
NA,NA,TRBV20-1,TRBJ2-7,TGCAGTGCTAGATACGGGATCCTGCCATACGAGCAGTACTTC,CSARYGILPYEQYF
NA,NA,TRBV7-2,TRBJ2-2,TGTGCCAGCAGCCCACGACCCGGATGGGAGACCGGGGAGCTGTTTTTT,CASSPRPGWETGELFF
many,NA,TRBV24-1,TRBJ2-7,TGTGCCACGGGTCAGGGCTACGAGCAGTACTTC,CATGQGYEQYF
many,NA,TRBV15,TRBJ2-5,TGTGCCACCAGCAATGTTCGGGGTGGGGGTGAGACCCAGTACTTC,CATSNVRGGGETQYF
NA,TRBD2,TRBV5-5,TRBJ2-3,TGTGCCAGCAGCTCGGCGGATTGGCGGGGGGCCCATTCAGATACGCAGTATTTT,CASSSADWRGAHSDTQYF
few,NA,TRBV7-9,TRBJ1-6,TGTGCCAGCAGCTTTTCGGAGAGGGCAAATTCACCCCTCCACTTT,CASSFSERANSPLHF
many,NA,TRBV28,TRBJ2-1,TGTGCCAGCAGTCCGATGTCCTTCGGAAATGGGAAGATATACAATGAGCAGTTCTTC,CASSPMSFGNGKIYNEQFF
few,NA,TRBV20-1,TRBJ2-3,TGCAGTGCTAGAGATCCCCGAAGGACAGATACGCAGTATTTT,CSARDPRRTDTQYF
few,NA,TRBV6-1,TRBJ2-3,TGTGCCAGCAGTCGACAGCCTAGCACAGATACGCAGTATTTT,CASSRQPSTDTQYF
few,TRBD1,TRBV4-1,TRBJ2-1,TGCGCCAGCAGTCAGAGGACAGGGGTCGGTGAGCAGTTCTTC,CASSQRTGVGEQFF
many,NA,TRBV15,TRBJ2-1,TGTGCCACCAGCAGAGATGCGTGGGGCGATGGGTTCTTC,CATSRDAWGDGFF
many,TRBD2,TRBV9,TRBJ2-3,TGTGCCAGCACCACCGGGACTAGCGGGTTGACGCAGTATTTT,CASTTGTSGLTQYF